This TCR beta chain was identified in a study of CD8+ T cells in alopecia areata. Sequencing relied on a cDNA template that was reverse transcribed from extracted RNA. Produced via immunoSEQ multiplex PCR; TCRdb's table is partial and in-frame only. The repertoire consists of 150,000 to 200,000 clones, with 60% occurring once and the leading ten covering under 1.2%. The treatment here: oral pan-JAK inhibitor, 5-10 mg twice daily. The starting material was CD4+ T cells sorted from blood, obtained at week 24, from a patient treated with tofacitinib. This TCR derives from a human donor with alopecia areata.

Here the CDR3 reads CSVVGELGYTF. The CDR3, as DNA: TGCAGCGTTGTGGGGGAACTTGGCTACACCTTC. This chain joins TRBV29-1 and TRBJ1-2; possibly TRBD1 for D (5 bases). Trimming took 4 bases from V and 7 from J, leaving 10 bases between them. Germline CDR1 reads SQVTM; CDR2 reads ANQGSEA. The CDR3 sequence is 11 residues long. The full variable domain, its missing parts supplied by reference TRBV29-1 and TRBJ1-2, is SAVISQKPSRDICQRGTSLTIQCQVDSQVTMMFWYRQQPGQSLTLIATANQGSEATYESGFVIDKFPISRPNLTFSTLTVSNMSPEDSSIYLCSVVGELGYTFGSGTRLTVV.